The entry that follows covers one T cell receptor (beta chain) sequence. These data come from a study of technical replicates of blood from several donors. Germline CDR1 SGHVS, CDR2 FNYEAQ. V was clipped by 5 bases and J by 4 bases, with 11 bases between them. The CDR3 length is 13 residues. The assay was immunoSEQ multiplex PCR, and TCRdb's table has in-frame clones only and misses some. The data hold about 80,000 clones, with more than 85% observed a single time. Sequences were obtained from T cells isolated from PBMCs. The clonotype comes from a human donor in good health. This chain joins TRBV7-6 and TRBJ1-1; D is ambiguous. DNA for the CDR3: TGTGCCAGCAGCCCCATCTCAGGCACTGAAGCTTTCTTT. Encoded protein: CASSPISGTEAFF.